The rows below give T cell receptor beta chains drawn from one sample of a study of naive and memory T cell subsets. TCRdb re-called the UMI-ligation and nested PCR reads through MiXCR, storing one row per CDR3 protein. The table shows 150,000 or so distinct CDR3 sequences, with approximately 24% occurring only once. The sequenced material came from naive CD4+ T cells from blood. The receptors were sampled from a human donor in good health. Both conserved end residues are part of each CDR3. D genes are given only for firm matches. Not every row has a clone size; where given, it reads once, few, many or a size class.

V gene: TRBV29-1; clone size: NA; D gene: NA; CDR3 protein: CSVGQIMNTEAFF
V gene: TRBV10-3; clone size: NA; D gene: NA; CDR3 protein: CAITSGRAGNTIYF
V gene: TRBV7-2; clone size: NA; D gene: NA; CDR3 protein: CASSLRPVDSYEQYF
V gene: TRBV5-1; clone size: few; D gene: NA; CDR3 protein: CASSLAGSAGIDEQYF
V gene: TRBV10-3; clone size: NA; D gene: NA; CDR3 protein: CAISEGRAYYNEQFF
V gene: TRBV3-1; clone size: NA; D gene: TRBD1; CDR3 protein: CASSQVLGQGIPDGYTF
V gene: TRBV5-1; clone size: few; D gene: NA; CDR3 protein: CASSWSLGDETQYF
V gene: TRBV20-1; clone size: NA; D gene: NA; CDR3 protein: CSARDLAVSGNTIYF
V gene: TRBV29-1; clone size: NA; D gene: NA; CDR3 protein: CSVPQGRTEAFF
V gene: TRBV12-3/TRBV12-4; clone size: many; D gene: TRBD1; CDR3 protein: CASSFTGENTEAFF
V gene: TRBV6-6; clone size: few; D gene: NA; CDR3 protein: CASSLGENTEAFF
V gene: TRBV5-1; clone size: NA; D gene: NA; CDR3 protein: CASSNRGGQETQYF
V gene: TRBV3-1; clone size: few; D gene: NA; CDR3 protein: CASSQSEGLWEQYF
V gene: TRBV18; clone size: NA; D gene: NA; CDR3 protein: CASSLQATGELFF
V gene: TRBV28; clone size: few; D gene: NA; CDR3 protein: CASSSREGYYNEQFF
V gene: TRBV20-1; clone size: few; D gene: NA; CDR3 protein: CSASSGANVLTF
V gene: TRBV15; clone size: few; D gene: NA; CDR3 protein: CATSRDGASGYTF
V gene: TRBV28; clone size: few; D gene: NA; CDR3 protein: CASSLRRYEQYF
V gene: TRBV27; clone size: few; D gene: NA; CDR3 protein: CASSPSRTANTGELFF
V gene: TRBV3-1; clone size: NA; D gene: NA; CDR3 protein: CASSLGRQNQPQHF
V gene: TRBV20-1; clone size: few; D gene: NA; CDR3 protein: CSANPGPLYNEQFF
V gene: TRBV5-1; clone size: NA; D gene: NA; CDR3 protein: CASSPPRGMNTEAFF
V gene: TRBV28; clone size: few; D gene: TRBD2; CDR3 protein: CASSGRALNEQFF